This note documents a single T cell receptor (beta chain) sequence. This clone has only one observation. Its cognate antigen has yet to be identified. Base qualities are missing; no much larger clone stands one base away. The sample's time point label, decoded: week 35, safety follow-up. Each vaccine dose, consisting of 300 ug of a 20-mer mutant IDH1 peptide in Montanide, was administered subcutaneously with topical imiquimod. Patients received eight vaccinations in weeks 1, 3, 5, 7, 11, 15, 19 and 23, corresponding to visits V03 through V10. All donors had newly diagnosed IDH1-mutant astrocytomas of WHO grade 3 or 4 that showed loss of nuclear ATRX. The samples were drawn from NOA16, a multicentre, single-arm, open-label phase I trial in Germany that tested a mutant IDH1 peptide vaccine in humans for the first time. The DNeasy Blood and Tissue Kit was used to extract genomic DNA from EDTA blood for TCRB sequencing.

These data are taken from a study of a mutant IDH1 vaccine in newly diagnosed glioma (dated by TCRdb to 2020 to 2022). For the study in its entirety: Vaccination was initiated 4-6 weeks after radiotherapy alone, or concurrently with temozolomide cycles in the chemotherapy-containing groups. Before enrollment, most patients had been given radiochemotherapy with temozolomide as standard therapy, while the rest had received either radiotherapy alone or temozolomide alone. Six visits were used for peripheral blood collection: V03 (baseline), V05, V07, V10, V12 and V13. Longitudinal TCRB deep sequencing was performed for some 25 treated patients wherever samples were available for exploratory analyses. The week-35 safety follow-up was designated visit V12, and the week-47 end of study was designated visit V13. Of the roughly 34 treated patients, about 62% were male and around 40% were female, and the mean age was approximately 40 years.

General conclusions and limits of the study: The authors noted that analyses of patient blood samples could not be reproduced because of sample limitations. Across multiple MHC alleles, vaccine-induced immune responses were seen in 90% to 95% of patients. PBMC samples for TCRB deep sequencing were selected based on availability. No apparent relationship was observed between pseudoprogression and alterations in the top peripheral T cell clonotypes detected by TCRB sequencing.

Library generation was performed with the immunoSEQ multiplex PCR assay. Rearranged TCR beta chain sequences were amplified using the hsTCRB Kit according to the manufacturer's protocol. TCRB libraries were sequenced on an Illumina MiSeq. In the paper's pipeline: Demultiplexing, trimming and gene mapping were performed with the kit vendor's proprietary platform. TCRdb holds this immuneACCESS table with in-frame rearrangements only. Some clones are missing; in checked studies, unresolved V genes explain under half, and the rest has no known cause. V and J calls and clone size are those listed in that table; D and trimming were worked out from the DNA. The sample records fewer than 70,000 clones, around 86% of which are singletons. About 2% of the sample comes from the top ten. Sequencing used PBMCs, obtained from a glioma patient whose treatment included an IDH1 peptide vaccine. The clonotype was recovered from a young man with glioma.

The DNA sequence is TGTGCCTGGAGTGTACCGGACGGCCACTACACCTTC. Translated, it reads CAWSVPDGHYTF. Recombination linked TRBV30 to TRBJ1-2, with no D gene named confidently. There are 12 amino acids in the CDR3, from cysteine to phenylalanine inclusive. Here the CDR3 DNA is all that survives: 36 bases in frame from base 1. As encoded in the germline V gene (reference sequence), CDR1 is GTSNPN while CDR2 is SVGIG. V loses 0 bases, J loses 10 bases, and the germline ends lie 12 bases apart. Reference TRBV30 and TRBJ1-2 proteins supply the regions before and after the CDR3; the full variable domain is: SQTIHQWPATLVQPVGSPLSLECTVEGTSNPNLYWYRQAAGRGLQLLFYSVGIGQISSEVPQNLSASRPQDRQFILSSKKLLLSDSGFYLCAWSVPDGHYTFGSGTRLTVV.